The 22 T cell receptor beta chains presented below share a single source sample, sequenced in a study of blood T cells in healthy people across ages. Next came a second PCR, run for about 6 to 12 cycles, which used a sample-barcoded 5' primer along with a J-beta primer mix. Using its own MiXCR run on the 5' RACE reads, TCRdb lists one record per CDR3 protein. The table shows about 840,000 distinct CDR3 sequences, with under 35% occurring only once. This sample also belongs to another study, concerning T cells of mothers and their children.

The source material was blood. These receptors originate from a woman aged 40 to 50 in good health.

This clonotype has at least ten counts. The chain joins TRBV4-2 to TRBJ1-2; D possibly corresponds to TRBD1 (5 bases). The CDR3 runs to 14 residues. CDR1 is LGHNA and CDR2 is YNFKEQ in the germline V gene. V was cut by 1 base and J by 4 bases, with 10 bases left in between. The CDR3 loop reads CASSQVGGIYGYTF. The CDR3 nucleotides are TGTGCCAGCAGCCAAGTCGGGGGTATCTATGGCTACACCTTC.

The gene calls are TRBV10-3 and TRBJ2-3; a weak D match, TRBD1 (6 bases). Looked up from germline, CDR1 is ENHRY and CDR2 is SYGVKD. The V end lost 8 bases, the J end lost 6 bases, and 6 bases lay between the germline ends. The CDR3 covers 10 residues. Written as DNA, the CDR3 is TGTGCCATCGGACAGGATACGCAGTATTTT. Its translation is CAIGQDTQYF.

The J gene is TRBJ1-2, the V gene TRBV3-1, with 7 bases matching TRBD1. The CDR3 is made up of 15 amino acids. After removal of 1 base from V and 5 bases from J, the junction contained 7 bases not matched to a gene. Germline V gives CDR1 LGHDT, CDR2 YNNKEL (reference sequence). This chain's CDR3 is CASSQAMTGSYGYTF. The CDR3 DNA reads TGTGCCAGCAGCCAAGCCATGACAGGGTCGTATGGCTACACCTTC.

To note about this clonotype: At one end the junction does not follow the germline gene, possibly because of a read error. V and J are TRBV28 and TRBJ2-7; D is uncertain. Germline CDR1 is MDHEN and CDR2 is SYDVKM. The CDR3 consists of 12 residues. The CDR3 loop is CASSSNLYGQYF. The CDR3 coding sequence is TGTGCCAGCAGTTCTAATCTGTACGGGCAGTACTTC.

This clonotype was observed a handful of times. The gene calls are TRBV9 and TRBJ2-7; possibly TRBD1 for D (5 bases). V lost 0 bases and J 0 bases, leaving 10 bases between the germline ends. The CDR3 is 15 amino acids. Germline V gene sequence: CDR1 SGDLS, CDR2 YYNGEE. The CDR3 loop reads CASSVDSGPSYEQYF. In DNA, the CDR3 is TGTGCCAGCAGCGTAGATTCAGGGCCCTCCTACGAGCAGTACTTC.

This clonotype was seen a handful of times. This chain links TRBV30 with TRBJ2-1; perhaps TRBD2 as D (5 bases). CDR1 GTSNPN and CDR2 SVGIG come from the germline V gene (reference sequence). Deletions cut 6 bases from V and 11 bases from J, with 14 bases between. The CDR3 loop spans 11 amino acids. The chain's CDR3 is CACPTGNQQFF. Here the CDR3 DNA reads TGTGCCTGCCCAACGGGGAATCAGCAGTTCTTC.

A remark on this clonotype: A much larger clone differs from this one at a single base, so this may be a read error. The chain carries TRBV20-1 and TRBJ2-7; no clear D gene. Germline CDR1 and CDR2: DFQATT and SNEGSKA (reference sequence). V gave up 0 bases and J gave up 3 bases, with 12 bases separating them. There are 14 residues in the CDR3. The chain's CDR3 is CSARDSQVIYEQYF. CDR3 nucleotides: TGCAGTGCTAGAGATAGCCAGGTGATCTACGAGCAGTACTTC.

The chain is built from TRBV7-2 and TRBJ2-7; no reliable D call. V lost 5 bases and J 7 bases, leaving 12 bases between the germline ends. Germline-derived CDR1 and CDR2 are SGHTA and FQGNSA. CDR3 size: 12 residues. CDR3 nucleotide sequence: TGTGCCAGCAGCCCCCTAAATCGAGAGCAGTACTTC. It yields the protein CASSPLNREQYF. Full variable domain (outside the CDR3, taken from reference TRBV7-2 and TRBJ2-7): GAGVSQSPSNKVTEKGKDVELRCDPISGHTALYWYRQSLGQGLEFLIYFQGNSAPDKSGLPSDRFSAERTGGSVSTLTIQRTQQEDSAVYLCASSPLNREQYFGPGTRLTVT.

With respect to this clonotype: Possible read error: a much larger clone is one base away. The rearrangement links TRBV3-1 to TRBJ2-6; 11 bases are shared with TRBD1. The germline CDR1 and CDR2 sequences are LGHDT and YNNKEL (reference sequence). The CDR3 runs to 19 residues. CDR3 nucleotide sequence: TGTGCCAGCAGTCCTCTCTGGGGACAGGGGGAATCTGGGACCAACGTCCTGACTTTC. This translates into CASSPLWGQGESGTNVLTF. Looking up the rest from reference TRBV3-1 and TRBJ2-6 gives the full variable domain: DTAVSQTPKYLVTQMGNDKSIKCEQNLGHDTMYWYKQDSKKFLKIMFSYNNKELIINETVPNRFSPKSPDKAHLNLHINSLELGDSAVYFCASSPLWGQGESGTNVLTFGAGSRLTVL.

About this clonotype: An end of the junction does not agree with germline; a read error may underlie this. The chain employs TRBV4-3 and TRBJ2-7; TRBD2 might be the D (5 bases). The CDR3 has 14 amino acids. The germline gives CDR1 LGHNA, CDR2 YSLEER. The chain's CDR3 is CTSSREPGNYEQYF. CDR3 in DNA: TGCACCAGCAGCCGCGAGCCGGGGAATTACGAGCAGTACTTC.

J is TRBJ1-4 and V is TRBV5-1; no clear D. Trimming removed 0 bases at V and 0 bases at J, with 6 bases between. CDR1 and CDR2 (germline): SGHRS, YFSETQ. The CDR3 is 15 residues long. CDR3 in amino acids: CASSLDPSTNEKLFF. DNA for the CDR3: TGCGCCAGCAGCTTGGACCCGTCAACTAATGAAAAACTGTTTTTT.

In the case of this clonotype: This could be a read error, since a much larger clone is one nucleotide away. The genes are TRBV7-8 and TRBJ2-1; D is unclear. Germline CDR1 reads SGHVS; CDR2 reads FQNEAQ. Trimming shortened V by 5 bases and J by 2 bases, and 22 bases separated the two germline ends. The CDR3 consists of 18 residues. CDR3 protein: CASSPTSGRPFAYNEQFF. CDR3 nucleotides: TGTGCCAGCAGCCCTACCTCAGGAAGGCCCTTCGCCTACAATGAGCAGTTCTTC. Filled out from reference TRBV7-8 and TRBJ2-1, the complete variable domain reads GAGVSQSPRYKVAKRGQDVALRCDPISGHVSLFWYQQALGQGPEFLTYFQNEAQLDKSGLPSDRFFAERPEGSVSTLKIQRTQQEDSAVYLCASSPTSGRPFAYNEQFFGPGTRLTVL.

At least ten counts were recorded for this clonotype. The chain combines TRBV4-1 with TRBJ2-7; no definite D call. The germline CDR1 and CDR2 sequences are MGHRA and YSYEKL. Trimming took off 0 bases at V and 6 bases at J, with 6 bases between the two ends. This CDR3 comprises 12 residues. CDR3 region: CASSQDHGEQYF. CDR3 nucleotides: TGCGCCAGCAGCCAAGATCACGGCGAGCAGTACTTC.

This clonotype was seen ten or more times. The chain uses TRBV12-3 or TRBV12-4 and TRBJ2-5; 8 nucleotides align to TRBD2. With 1 base clipped from V and 2 bases from J, the junction kept 6 bases outside the gene matches. This CDR3 comprises 16 residues. CDR3 in DNA: TGTGCCAGCAGTTTAGGTCCCAGCGGGGGTCAAGAGACCCAGTACTTC. Its translation: CASSLGPSGGQETQYF.

This clonotype has only a few counts. This chain connects TRBV20-1 to TRBJ1-5, with 8 bases matching TRBD1. Germline CDR1 and CDR2: DFQATT and SNEGSKA (reference sequence). The CDR3 extends over 14 amino acids. J gave up 7 bases and V 4 bases, and 9 bases lay outside the gene matches. The CDR3 sequence: CSAKRQGSGQPQHF. The CDR3 DNA follows: TGCAGTGCTAAGAGACAGGGGTCGGGGCAGCCCCAGCATTTT.

This clonotype was recorded many times. The chain has TRBV7-3 and TRBJ1-1, with D tentatively TRBD1 (6 bases). The CDR3 is made up of 15 amino acids. Germline CDR1 and CDR2: SGHTA and FQGTGA. V was shortened by 6 bases and J by 0 bases, with 14 bases between the two germline ends. CDR3 loop: CASSLTTGMNTEAFF. Here the CDR3 DNA reads TGTGCCAGCAGTCTTACTACAGGGATGAACACTGAAGCTTTCTTT.

This clonotype was counted at least ten times. CDR3 region: CASSQGLERYEQYF. For the CDR3, the DNA is TGTGCCAGCAGCCAAGGGTTGGAACGATACGAGCAGTACTTC. The rearrangement uses TRBV4-2 and TRBJ2-7; D is undetermined. This CDR3 region has 14 residues. Trimming cost V 1 base and J 4 bases, with 11 bases left between them. Germline CDR1 reads LGHNA; CDR2 reads YNFKEQ.

In this sample, this clonotype turned up many times. V gene TRBV18 combines with J gene TRBJ2-1; the D is unclear. There are 14 residues in the CDR3. Germline CDR1 and CDR2: KGHSH and LQKENI. V lost 2 bases, J lost 3 bases, and 8 bases lay in between. The CDR3 loop is CASSPNVNYNEQFF. For the CDR3, the DNA is TGTGCCAGCTCACCAAACGTGAACTACAATGAGCAGTTCTTC.

The gene calls are TRBV20-1 and TRBJ2-5; possibly TRBD2 for D (6 bases). Germline V gene sequence: CDR1 DFQATT, CDR2 SNEGSKA (reference sequence). V was pared by 1 base and J by 4 bases, with 13 bases between. The CDR3 is 14 amino acids. CDR3 nucleotides: TGCAGTGCTAGAGCTCGGGGACTTTTAGAGACCCAGTACTTC. Translated: CSARARGLLETQYF.

This clonotype was found many times. The chain employs TRBV7-9 and TRBJ2-7; no firm D call. The CDR3 loop spans 11 amino acids. Germline V gives CDR1 SEHNR, CDR2 FQNEAQ (reference sequence). V was pared by 6 bases and J by 4 bases, with 7 bases between. This chain's CDR3 is CASREGYEQYF. CDR3 in DNA: TGTGCCAGCAGGGAAGGGTACGAGCAGTACTTC.

The chain uses TRBV6-1 and TRBJ1-1; unclear D gene. Trimming shortened V by 5 bases and J by 9 bases, and 16 bases separated the two germline ends. This CDR3 spans 13 amino acids. Germline V gives CDR1 MNHNS, CDR2 SASEGT. The CDR3: CASSHSDRPKAFF. CDR3 coding DNA: TGTGCCAGCAGTCATTCGGACCGACCGAAAGCTTTCTTT.

Details on this clonotype: This may stem from a read error, because a much larger clone lies one nucleotide away. V and J are TRBV7-2 and TRBJ2-7, with 10 bases lining up with TRBD2. This CDR3 is 16 amino acids long. The germline gives CDR1 SGHTA, CDR2 FQGNSA. The CDR3 nucleotides are TGTGCCAGCAGCCGTAGCGGGGGGAGTCCCAACTACGAGGAGTACTTC. Translated: CASSRSGGSPNYEEYF.